This entry lists 22 T cell receptor beta chains sequenced from one sample in a study of CD8 T cells in Susac syndrome. When the RNA was reverse transcribed, random hexamers were used with an input of about 0.5 to 1 ug. One entry per CDR3 protein results from TCRdb running MiXCR on the immunoSEQ multiplex PCR reads. This table holds around 120,000 distinct CDR3 sequences, around 92% found once. Sequenced material: CD4+ T cells from PBMCs. The receptors stem from a human donor with multiple sclerosis.

This rearrangement joins TRBV20-1 to TRBJ1-2; D might be TRBD1 (5 bases). Germline V lookup: CDR1 DFQATT, CDR2 SNEGSKA (reference sequence). This CDR3 comprises 13 residues. The CDR3 loop reads CSVTEGISGGYTF. The CDR3 nucleotides read TGCAGCGTTACCGAGGGGATATCGGGTGGCTACACCTTC.

This chain connects TRBV5-1 to TRBJ2-5; D is possibly TRBD2 (5 bases). Trimming removed 0 bases at V and 0 bases at J, with 12 bases between. CDR1 and CDR2 from the germline V gene are SGHRS and YFSETQ. The CDR3 totals 16 residues. CDR3 amino acids: CASSLGVAMDQETQYF. The CDR3 DNA is TGCGCCAGCAGCTTGGGAGTAGCGATGGACCAAGAGACCCAGTACTTC.

V and J are TRBV27 and TRBJ2-6; D remains ambiguous. Germline V CDR1 and CDR2: MNHEY, SMNVEV (reference sequence). Trimming shortened V by 4 bases and J by 2 bases, and 21 bases separated the two germline ends. CDR3 length equals 19 residues. The DNA for the CDR3 is TGTGCCAGCAGTTCTCTCCTGGGCCAGACGGGCCCTGGGGCCAACGTCCTGACTTTC. The encoded protein is CASSSLLGQTGPGANVLTF.

Comments on this clonotype: The germline gene is not matched at one end of the junction; a read error may be the cause. The chain has TRBV28 and TRBJ2-5; D is perhaps TRBD1 or TRBD2 (6 bases each). Germline V gene data show CDR1 as MDHEN and CDR2 as SYDVKM. The CDR3 runs to 13 residues. In nucleotides, the CDR3 is TGTGCCAGCACTTTAGGGGGGCCGGAGACCCAGTACTTC. It encodes CASTLGGPETQYF.

The rearrangement joins TRBV9 to TRBJ1-3; no firm D call. The germline V and J ends were trimmed by 3 bases and 4 bases, with 11 bases remaining between them. This CDR3 has 14 residues. Germline loops: CDR1 SGDLS, CDR2 YYNGEE. CDR3 nucleotide sequence: TGTGCCAGCAGCGCCCAGATGGGGGGAAACACCATATATTTT. Its translation: CASSAQMGGNTIYF.

This clonotype was counted once. The chain links TRBV9 to TRBJ2-3, with unresolved D. CDR3 length: 15 amino acids. Germline loops: CDR1 SGDLS, CDR2 YYNGEE. Trimming cost V 0 bases and J 2 bases, with 10 bases left between them. The CDR3 sequence: CASSVGLHSTDTQYF. CDR3 in DNA: TGTGCCAGCAGCGTAGGGTTACATTCCACAGATACGCAGTATTTT.

This clonotype came up once. This rearrangement joins TRBV5-1 to TRBJ2-7; TRBD1 matches 7 bases. The CDR3 runs to 14 residues. From germline, CDR1 is SGHRS and CDR2 YFSETQ. Germline trimming cut 5 bases from V and 0 bases from J; bases unmatched to any gene: 5. CDR3 region: CASRRDSASYEQYF. DNA for the CDR3: TGCGCCAGCAGGAGGGACAGTGCCTCCTACGAGCAGTACTTC.

This chain's CDR3 is CASSVDSAPDQPQHF. CDR3 sequence (DNA): TGCGCCAGCAGCGTCGACAGCGCACCGGATCAGCCCCAGCATTTT. The rearrangement links TRBV5-1 to TRBJ1-5; a possible D gene is TRBD1 (5 bases). Germline lookup yields CDR1 SGHRS and CDR2 YFSETQ. The CDR3 totals 15 residues. The V and J ends lost 4 bases and 5 bases respectively, with 16 bases between them.

This chain uses TRBV7-2 with TRBJ1-2; no clear D gene. The CDR3 has 15 residues. Germline-derived CDR1 and CDR2 are SGHTA and FQGNSA. V was trimmed by 7 bases and J by 3 bases, leaving 18 bases between them. The DNA for the CDR3 is TGTGCCAGCAACCTTGCGGGCAGCCCAGACTATGGCTACACCTTC. Translated: CASNLAGSPDYGYTF.

DNA of the CDR3: TGTGCCAGCAGTACCCGGACTGAAGCTTTCTTT. It specifies CASSTRTEAFF. The chain is built from TRBV6-5 and TRBJ1-1, with D hard to call. Germline CDR1 MNHEY, CDR2 SVGAGI. CDR3 length: 11 residues. Trimming pared 5 bases from V and 5 bases from J, leaving 6 bases between.

The chain is built from TRBV20-1 and TRBJ2-3; no clear D gene. Trimming stripped 6 bases from V and 0 bases from J, with 10 bases between. CDR1 and CDR2 from the germline V gene are DFQATT and SNEGSKA (reference sequence). The CDR3 extends over 13 amino acids. CDR3 DNA: TGCAGTGCCACTCCGGAGAGCACAGATACGCAGTATTTT. Amino acid sequence: CSATPESTDTQYF.

The chain's CDR3 is CASSPRGLSGNTIYF. The CDR3 bases are TGTGCCAGCAGCCCCCGAGGGCTCTCTGGAAACACCATATATTTT. The chain employs TRBV9 and TRBJ1-3; D gene uncertain. The CDR3 is made up of 15 amino acids. Germline V gene data show CDR1 as SGDLS and CDR2 as YYNGEE. Trimming took 4 bases from V and 0 from J, leaving 11 bases between them.

The CDR3 bases are TGTGCCAGCCTTCCCTGGGGGGGAGGTACTGAAGCTTTCTTT. Protein product: CASLPWGGGTEAFF. The rearrangement uses TRBV12-3 or TRBV12-4 and TRBJ1-1; a weak D match, TRBD1 (5 bases). Trimming shortened V by 8 bases and J by 5 bases, and 18 bases separated the two germline ends. This CDR3 contains 14 residues.

V usage is TRBV10-3 and J usage is TRBJ2-7; the D gene is possibly TRBD2 (7 bases). V lost 4 bases and J lost 9, with 22 bases in between. This CDR3 has 15 residues. Germline assignment: CDR1 ENHRY and CDR2 SYGVKD. The CDR3 loop is CAISAGGDKIAAQYF. CDR3 nucleotides: TGTGCCATCAGTGCTGGGGGGGACAAAATCGCCGCGCAGTACTTC.

The chain combines TRBV5-1 with TRBJ2-5, with TRBD2 matching over 10 bases. The junction had 8 bases not matched to a gene; V was cut back by 3 bases and J by 0 bases. The CDR3 length is 17 residues. From germline, CDR1 is SGHRS and CDR2 YFSETQ. This CDR3 is CASSSASGGSYQETQYF. The DNA for the CDR3 is TGCGCCAGCAGCTCGGCTAGCGGGGGATCGTACCAAGAGACCCAGTACTTC.

The chain joins TRBV20-1 to TRBJ2-1; 10 bases are shared with TRBD2. The germline V gene has CDR1 DFQATT and CDR2 SNEGSKA (reference sequence). The CDR3 totals 16 residues. The ends lost 2 bases at V and 8 bases at J; junction bases unmatched: 12. The CDR3 sequence: CSARPWPAGGRDEQFF. In DNA, the CDR3 is TGCAGTGCTAGACCATGGCCAGCGGGGGGGCGGGATGAGCAGTTCTTC.

V usage is TRBV20-1 and J usage is TRBJ1-1, with unresolved D. V lost 0 bases and J lost 1, with 9 bases in between. From germline, CDR1 is DFQATT and CDR2 SNEGSKA (reference sequence). CDR3 length equals 14 residues. The CDR3 sequence is CSARDKGGNTEAFF. The CDR3 DNA reads as TGCAGTGCTAGAGATAAGGGTGGGAACACTGAAGCTTTCTTT.

The rearrangement uses TRBV20-1 and TRBJ2-7, with 8 nucleotides matching TRBD2. The CDR3 extends over 14 amino acids. Germline values: CDR1 DFQATT, CDR2 SNEGSKA (reference sequence). Trimming at V came to 1 base and at J to 2 bases, leaving 4 bases not matched to a gene. The CDR3 DNA reads TGCAGTGCTAGAGCGACTAGCGAGCCCTACGAGCAGTACTTC. Translation: CSARATSEPYEQYF.

This chain uses TRBV27 with TRBJ2-6; D uncertain. This CDR3 is 15 amino acids long. Germline V gene sequence: CDR1 MNHEY, CDR2 SMNVEV (reference sequence). V lost 3 bases, J lost 4 bases, and 10 bases lay in between. The CDR3 bases are TGTGCCAGCAGTTTTGTTGTCACCGGGGCCAACGTCCTGACTTTC. Its translation: CASSFVVTGANVLTF.

The chain uses TRBV7-6 and TRBJ1-1; D perhaps matches TRBD1 (5 bases). The length of the CDR3 is 15 residues. V was shortened by 5 bases and J by 4 bases, with 17 bases between the two germline ends. The germline CDR1 and CDR2 sequences are SGHVS and FNYEAQ. For the CDR3, the DNA is TGTGCCAGCAGCCGGACCTCGACGGGGGGCACTGAAGCTTTCTTT. Translated, it gives CASSRTSTGGTEAFF.

In DNA form, the CDR3 reads TGTGCCAGCAGCTTAGACGTCTACGAGCAGTACTTC. Protein sequence: CASSLDVYEQYF. V is TRBV7-9 and J is TRBJ2-7, with D unclear. V gave up 1 base and J gave up 3 bases, with 4 bases separating them. There are 12 residues in the CDR3. Germline CDR1 and CDR2: SEHNR and FQNEAQ (reference sequence).

This sequence joins TRBV20-1 and TRBJ2-7; 10 positions agree with TRBD1. This CDR3 region has 13 residues. Germline V CDR1 and CDR2: DFQATT, SNEGSKA (reference sequence). Trimming at V came to 0 bases and at J to 8 bases, leaving 4 bases not matched to a gene. This chain's CDR3 is CSARDRQGAQQYF. The CDR3 nucleotides read TGCAGTGCTAGAGATCGACAGGGGGCACAGCAGTACTTC.